The 30 T cell receptor beta chains below all came from one sample that was sequenced in a study of CD8 T cells in ankylosing spondylitis. These receptors' targets are unknown. TCRdb passed the 5' RACE reads through MiXCR, listing each CDR3 protein once. Of a few hundred thousand distinct CDR3 sequences listed, approximately 7.4% are singletons. Whole-study findings and limits: It appeared that ankylosing spondylitis blood was characterized by a TCR beta motif of under ten highly homologous variants.

Sequenced material: blood, either unsorted or a sorted T cell fraction (not recorded which). These receptors were taken from a male donor with ankylosing spondylitis.

This clonotype was recorded many times. This sequence joins TRBV24-1 and TRBJ2-1; D uncertain. CDR1 is KGHDR, CDR2 SFDVKD, per germline. V lost 2 bases and J lost 8, with 3 bases in between. This CDR3 spans 11 amino acids. The CDR3 nucleotides read TGTGCCACCAGTGATTCTGATGAGCAGTTCTTC. Its protein product is CATSDSDEQFF.

The table lists this clonotype with many counts. V gene TRBV7-9 combines with J gene TRBJ2-2; the D is unclear. CDR3 length: 14 residues. Germline CDR1 reads SEHNR; CDR2 reads FQNEAQ (reference sequence). The V and J ends lost 8 bases and 1 base respectively, with 11 bases between them. CDR3 nucleotides: TGTGCCAGCGACTCTACCGGGAACACCGGGGAGCTGTTTTTT. Translating it yields CASDSTGNTGELFF.

This clonotype was detected ten times or more. The chain couples TRBV2 to TRBJ2-7; TRBD1 aligns across 8 bases. The CDR3 has 13 residues. The J segment lost 7 bases and the V segment lost 4 bases, leaving 6 bases of the junction unmatched. Germline loops: CDR1 SNHLY, CDR2 FYNNEI. CDR3 DNA sequence: TGTGCCAGCAGTGGGACAGGGACCCTGGAGCAGTACTTC. Amino acids: CASSGTGTLEQYF.

The table lists this clonotype with many counts. The CDR3, as DNA: TGTGCCAGCAGCGCTCAGCCGGGCCCTAATGGGGATACGCAGTATTTT. The encoded protein is CASSAQPGPNGDTQYF. J is TRBJ2-3 and V is TRBV9; D is ambiguous. Germline V gene lookup returns CDR1 SGDLS and CDR2 YYNGEE. This CDR3 spans 16 amino acids. V shed 3 bases and J shed 6 bases, with 20 bases lying between them.

This clonotype occurred many times. The rearrangement links TRBV4-1 to TRBJ2-2, with D unresolved. Germline V gives CDR1 MGHRA, CDR2 YSYEKL. Trimming removed 3 bases at V and 0 bases at J, with 17 bases between. The CDR3 is made up of 18 amino acids. The CDR3 region has the DNA TGCGCCAGCAGCCACCCCCTCGCAGAACTGGCGAACACCGGGGAGCTGTTTTTT. Its protein product is CASSHPLAELANTGELFF.

At least ten counts were recorded for this clonotype. The chain has TRBV9 and TRBJ2-1; the match to TRBD1 covers 10 bases. J gave up 8 bases and V 3 bases, and 2 bases lay outside the gene matches. Germline V gene sequence: CDR1 SGDLS, CDR2 YYNGEE. The CDR3 spans 13 residues. DNA of the CDR3: TGTGCCAGCAGCGGGACAGGGGGGGATGAGCAGTTCTTC. The encoded protein is CASSGTGGDEQFF.

This clonotype was observed many times. The chain employs TRBV28 and TRBJ1-2, with no clear D. The CDR3 loop spans 13 amino acids. The ends were cut back, 3 bases at V and 4 bases at J, with 9 bases in the middle. The V gene's germline CDR1 is MDHEN and CDR2 SYDVKM. The CDR3 nucleotides are TGTGCCAGCAGTTTTGCCGACACCTATGGCTACACCTTC. Protein sequence: CASSFADTYGYTF.

The rearrangement joins TRBV20-1 to TRBJ2-1; 11 nucleotides align to TRBD2. V was pared by 4 bases and J by 9 bases, with 8 bases of the junction left unmatched. Germline CDR1 DFQATT, CDR2 SNEGSKA (reference sequence). The CDR3 contains 14 residues. The CDR3 DNA follows: TGCAGTGCTATGGGTAGCGGGGGGGTCGGTGAGCAGTTCTTC. Residues: CSAMGSGGVGEQFF.

This clonotype was seen many times. The chain has TRBV10-3 and TRBJ2-7, with unresolved D. The V and J ends lost 6 bases and 2 bases respectively, with 17 bases between them. Germline values: CDR1 ENHRY, CDR2 SYGVKD. This CDR3 spans 15 amino acids. The CDR3 here is CAIRRWASGTYEQYF. CDR3 coding DNA: TGTGCCATCAGGAGATGGGCCTCAGGCACCTACGAGCAGTACTTC.

This clonotype has at least ten counts. This rearrangement joins TRBV6-1 to TRBJ1-1; D gene unclear. Germline V lookup: CDR1 MNHNS, CDR2 SASEGT. This CDR3 spans 15 amino acids. With 1 base removed from V and 2 bases from J, the gap between germline ends came to 11 bases. CDR3: CASSEGPFKNTEAFF. The CDR3 nucleotides read TGTGCCAGCAGTGAAGGGCCCTTTAAAAACACTGAAGCTTTCTTT.

This clonotype was counted many times. V gene TRBV3-1 combines with J gene TRBJ1-3, with 7 nucleotides matching TRBD1. The CDR3 is 14 residues long. CDR1 LGHDT and CDR2 YNNKEL come from the germline V gene (reference sequence). Germline trimming cut 4 bases from V and 5 bases from J; bases unmatched to any gene: 5. This CDR3 is CASSPKTGRNTIYF. The CDR3 nucleotides are TGTGCCAGCAGCCCGAAGACAGGGCGAAACACCATATATTTT.

V usage is TRBV15 and J usage is TRBJ1-2; a possible D gene is TRBD1 (5 bases). The germline V gene has CDR1 LNHNV and CDR2 YYDKDF (reference sequence). Trimming shortened V by 6 bases and J by 5 bases, and 22 bases separated the two germline ends. CDR3 length: 16 residues. CDR3 sequence reads: CATSIRGKGTWYGYTF. For the CDR3, the DNA is TGTGCCACCAGTATCCGGGGGAAGGGGACTTGGTATGGCTACACCTTC.

Many counts were recorded for this clonotype. The chain has TRBV9 and TRBJ1-6, with D tentatively TRBD1 (5 bases). V lost 0 bases and J lost 8, with 12 bases in between. The germline CDR1 and CDR2 sequences are SGDLS and YYNGEE. The CDR3 length is 15 residues. The CDR3 here is CASSVAGPLDSPLHF. The CDR3 bases are TGTGCCAGCAGCGTAGCGGGACCGTTAGATTCACCCCTCCACTTT. The full variable domain, rest sourced from reference TRBV9 and TRBJ1-6, is DSGVTQTPKHLITATGQRVTLRCSPRSGDLSVYWYQQSLDQGLQFLIQYYNGEERAKGNILERFSAQQFPDLHSELNLSSLELGDSALYFCASSVAGPLDSPLHFGNGTRLTVT.

This clonotype has ten or more counts. The genes are TRBV20-1 and TRBJ2-1, with D tentatively TRBD2 (5 bases). This CDR3 has 11 amino acids. Trimming removed 3 bases from V and 10 bases from J, with 10 bases in between. Germline CDR1 and CDR2: DFQATT and SNEGSKA (reference sequence). The CDR3 loop reads CSARLGGEQFF. DNA for the CDR3: TGCAGTGCTAGGTTAGGCGGGGAGCAGTTCTTC.

This clonotype was picked up many times. V and J are TRBV19 and TRBJ2-1; 9 positions match TRBD1. Germline V gene lookup returns CDR1 LNHDA and CDR2 SQIVND (reference sequence). Trimming at V came to 6 bases and at J to 1 base, leaving 4 bases not matched to a gene. This CDR3 has 15 residues. CDR3 loop: CASSLQGASYNEQFF. CDR3 DNA sequence: TGTGCCAGTAGCTTACAGGGGGCTTCCTACAATGAGCAGTTCTTC.

This clonotype appeared many times. This rearrangement joins TRBV2 to TRBJ1-2; TRBD1 matches at 11 bases. The J segment lost 1 base and the V segment lost 8 bases, leaving 6 bases of the junction unmatched. CDR3 length: 15 amino acids. Germline CDR1 reads SNHLY; CDR2 reads FYNNEI. CDR3 sequence (DNA): TGTGCCAGCGGGGACAGGGGGTACCTTAACTATGGCTACACCTTC. Protein product: CASGDRGYLNYGYTF.

This clonotype was counted many times. The chain carries TRBV7-9 and TRBJ2-7; D gene unclear. Trimming pared 5 bases from V and 0 bases from J, leaving 8 bases between. Germline V gene lookup returns CDR1 SEHNR and CDR2 FQNEAQ (reference sequence). CDR3 size: 13 residues. CDR3 amino acids: CASSPILSYEQYF. The CDR3 DNA reads TGTGCCAGCAGCCCAATTCTCTCCTACGAGCAGTACTTC.

This clonotype was detected many times. The chain carries TRBV11-1 and TRBJ2-1, with D maybe TRBD2 (6 bases). Trimming pared 4 bases from V and 8 bases from J, leaving 12 bases between. This CDR3 is 13 amino acids long. CDR1 and CDR2 from the germline V gene are SGHAT and FQDESV (reference sequence). CDR3 amino acids: CASSSGLDDEQFF. The DNA of the CDR3 is TGTGCCAGCAGCTCGGGACTCGACGATGAGCAGTTCTTC.

Many counts were recorded for this clonotype. The chain recombines TRBV27 with TRBJ2-7, with D possibly called TRBD1 or TRBD2 (6 bases each). This CDR3 has 16 amino acids. Per germline, CDR1 MNHEY and CDR2 SMNVEV (reference sequence). Trimming cost V 3 bases and J 6 bases, with 21 bases left between them. CDR3 DNA sequence: TGTGCCAGCAGTTTTTCCGCAGGGGAGGTCATCGGCGAGCAGTACTTC. Protein: CASSFSAGEVIGEQYF.

This clonotype was seen repeatedly, ten times or more. The chain employs TRBV10-2 and TRBJ2-5; D possibly corresponds to TRBD2 (6 bases). Germline lookup yields CDR1 WSHSY and CDR2 SAAADI. The CDR3 extends over 14 amino acids. V lost 0 bases to trimming and J lost 5 bases, with 10 bases between them. The CDR3 loop is CASSESSSGETQYF. In DNA, the CDR3 is TGCGCCAGCAGTGAGTCGAGTAGCGGCGAGACCCAGTACTTC.

At least ten counts were recorded for this clonotype. This chain joins TRBV25-1 and TRBJ1-2; unclear D gene. Germline lookup yields CDR1 MGHDK and CDR2 SYGVNS. There are 10 residues in the CDR3. V lost 9 bases and J 3 bases, leaving 5 bases between the germline ends. The CDR3 nucleotides read TGTGCCAGTGGGGACTATGGCTACACCTTC. Its translation: CASGDYGYTF.

This clonotype was seen repeatedly, ten times or more. The chain uses TRBV2 and TRBJ1-5, with 7 nucleotides matching TRBD1. Germline loops: CDR1 SNHLY, CDR2 FYNNEI. This CDR3 contains 14 residues. Losses at the gene ends were 5 bases for V and 4 bases for J; bases not matched to a gene: 5. Here the CDR3 DNA reads TGTGCCAGCAGTACAGGGGCCCGTAATCAGCCCCAGCATTTT. Its translation is CASSTGARNQPQHF.

The chain joins TRBV12-3 or TRBV12-4 to TRBJ2-3, with TRBD1 as a possible D gene (6 bases). The CDR3 contains 16 residues. V gave up 0 bases and J gave up 2 bases, with 12 bases separating them. The CDR3 loop reads CASSLAQGWHTDTQYF. Here the CDR3 DNA reads TGTGCCAGCAGTTTAGCGCAGGGGTGGCACACAGATACGCAGTATTTT.

This clonotype appeared many times. The chain has TRBV6-6 and TRBJ2-7, with TRBD1 as a possible D gene (5 bases). Trimming shortened V by 6 bases and J by 2 bases, and 11 bases separated the two germline ends. Germline V gene sequence: CDR1 MNHNY, CDR2 SVGAGI (reference sequence). This CDR3 is built from 13 residues. Here the CDR3 reads CASSYTGPYEQYF. The CDR3 DNA follows: TGTGCCAGCAGCTACACAGGCCCCTACGAGCAGTACTTC.

The table lists this clonotype with many counts. The gene calls are TRBV12-3 or TRBV12-4 and TRBJ2-3; a possible D gene is TRBD1 (6 bases). V lost 5 bases and J lost 2, with 11 bases in between. The CDR3 runs to 14 residues. This CDR3 reads CASSPKGVTDTQYF. CDR3 sequence (DNA): TGTGCCAGCAGTCCGAAGGGGGTCACAGATACGCAGTATTTT.

This clonotype was observed at least ten times. The V call is TRBV7-6, the J call TRBJ2-1; TRBD1 is a possible D gene (6 bases). Looked up from germline, CDR1 is SGHVS and CDR2 is FNYEAQ. CDR3 length: 12 residues. Trimming removed 5 bases from V and 10 bases from J, with 12 bases in between. The CDR3 sequence is CASSPDRIEQFF. The CDR3 region has the DNA TGTGCCAGCAGCCCCGACAGGATAGAGCAGTTCTTC.

The chain combines TRBV5-6 with TRBJ2-7; D is uncertain. The CDR3 runs 14 residues. The germline V gene has CDR1 SGHDT and CDR2 YYEEEE. V was clipped by 6 bases and J by 5 bases, with 18 bases between them. The CDR3 DNA is TGTGCCAGCACCGTCGGGTGGGGTTCGAACGAGCAGTACTTC. It encodes CASTVGWGSNEQYF.

This clonotype was seen at least ten times. The rearrangement joins TRBV18 to TRBJ2-7; 7 bases line up with TRBD1. V lost 3 bases, J lost 5 bases, and 25 bases stayed unmatched. The CDR3 runs to 20 residues. The germline V gene encodes CDR1 KGHSH and CDR2 LQKENI. The DNA of the CDR3 is TGTGCCAGCTCACCGGCAGGAGACAGGGTTGATTGGGCAGAATCCGACGAGCAGTACTTC. Its protein product is CASSPAGDRVDWAESDEQYF.

This chain connects TRBV4-1 to TRBJ1-2; D is possibly TRBD1 (6 bases). The CDR3 totals 17 residues. The germline V and J ends were trimmed by 0 bases and 3 bases, with 17 bases remaining between them. Germline CDR1 and CDR2: MGHRA and YSYEKL. CDR3 sequence (DNA): TGCGCCAGCAGCCAAGAAGTTTACAGGGAGAGCGACTATGGCTACACCTTC. It translates to CASSQEVYRESDYGYTF.

This clonotype was counted ten times or more. J is TRBJ2-1 and V is TRBV24-1, with TRBD2 matching over 11 bases. V gave up 4 bases and J gave up 7 bases; unmatched junction bases: 11. Germline assignment: CDR1 KGHDR and CDR2 SFDVKD. The CDR3 totals 17 residues. CDR3 nucleotides: TGTGCCACCAGTGAATGGGAACTAGCGGGAGTAGGTAATGAGCAGTTCTTC. Protein: CATSEWELAGVGNEQFF.